The rows below give T cell receptor beta chains drawn from one sample of a study of CD8 T cells in ankylosing spondylitis. TCRdb used MiXCR to reprocess the 5' RACE reads, holding one entry per CDR3 protein. Of about 540,000 distinct CDR3 sequences listed, approximately 11% were seen once; the top ten hold almost 7%. The sample comprised blood, either unsorted or a sorted T cell fraction (not recorded which). These receptors all come from a male donor with ankylosing spondylitis. CDR3s include the opening cysteine and the closing phenylalanine or tryptophan. D genes are given only for firm matches. Size values are once, few and many counts, or a class for expanded clones, and some rows have none.

.	many	TRBV5-1	TRBJ2-2	TGCGCCAGCAGCTTCCTGGCCGGGGAGCTGTTTTTT	CASSFLAGELFF
.	.	TRBV2	TRBJ2-5	TGTGCCAGCAGTGTTGGAGAGGGCGGAGAGACCCAGTACTTC	CASSVGEGGETQYF
.	.	TRBV25-1	TRBJ2-3	TGTGCCAGCAGTGAAATGGCCGGAACTAGCACAGATACGCAGTATTTT	CASSEMAGTSTDTQYF
.	few	TRBV5-6	TRBJ2-4	TGTGCCAGCAGCCCCGACCTAGCCAAAAACATTCAGTACTTC	CASSPDLAKNIQYF
TRBD1	few	TRBV3-1	TRBJ1-2	TGTGCCAGCAGCCATCGGACAGGGGACTATGGCTACACCTTC	CASSHRTGDYGYTF
TRBD2	many	TRBV11-2	TRBJ2-3	TGTGCCAGCAGCTTCAGCGGGAGGGCGACAGATACGCAGTATTTT	CASSFSGRATDTQYF
.	.	TRBV11-2	TRBJ2-7	TGTGCCAGCAGCTTAGTTGGACAGAGCTCCTACGAGCAGTACTTC	CASSLVGQSSYEQYF
.	few	TRBV5-1	TRBJ1-2	TGCGCCAGCCGGGACACCAACTATGGCTACACCTTC	CASRDTNYGYTF
TRBD2	few	TRBV11-1	TRBJ2-3	TGTGCCAGCAGCTCACCTCATACTAGCGGGCTCACAGATACGCAGTATTTT	CASSSPHTSGLTDTQYF
TRBD2	.	TRBV5-4	TRBJ2-2	TGTGCCAGCAGCTTGGCACTAGCGGGGTTCGCGAACACCGGGGAGCTGTTTTTT	CASSLALAGFANTGELFF
TRBD1	.	TRBV7-9	TRBJ1-4	TGTGCCAGCAGCTTTAGGGGGACAGGGGGCCTTTTTGAAAAACTGTTTTTT	CASSFRGTGGLFEKLFF
.	few	TRBV3-1	TRBJ2-5	TGTGCCAGCAGCCAAGAAAGCGTCCATGGGACCCAGTACTTC	CASSQESVHGTQYF
.	.	TRBV20-1	TRBJ1-5	TGCAGTGCCACCCGAGGGTACGATCAGCCCCAGCATTTT	CSATRGYDQPQHF
TRBD1	few	TRBV2	TRBJ1-2	TGTGCCAGCTCCATCGAGACAGGGACCTATGGCTACACCTTC	CASSIETGTYGYTF
TRBD2	.	TRBV20-1	TRBJ2-3	TGCAGTGCCCCCCTAGCGGGGACCACAGATACGCAGTATTTT	CSAPLAGTTDTQYF
.	.	TRBV5-5	TRBJ2-7	TGTGCCAGCAGCCGGAATACCTACGAGCAGTACTTC	CASSRNTYEQYF